The subject of this entry is one T cell receptor beta chain. The antigen it recognizes is unknown. Base quality data are lacking; no much larger clone is found one base away. The immunoSEQ Assay, a bias-controlled multiplex PCR, was used to amplify TCRbeta CDR3 regions from genomic DNA. From the authors' description of their analysis: Within the assay, amplification of reference gene primers was used to estimate how many nucleated cells each sample contained. Sequence reads were collapsed and filtered to measure the absolute abundance of every unique TCRbeta CDR3 rearrangement. Productive Simpson clonality was computed per sample as the square root of Simpson's diversity index over productive rearrangements. What TCRdb holds here is the immuneACCESS table cut down to in-frame rearrangements. Part of the clones is not present; checked against another copy, under half of the missing clones reflect an unresolved V gene, and the others are unexplained. The V and J calls and the clone size are those of that table, but D and trimming were determined from the DNA. The sample data list approximately 250,000 clones, and more than 75% of these were observed just once. Of the sample, 5% to 6% falls within the top ten clones.

In Seattle, one collaborating source enrolled patients while the infection was active and tracked those patients longitudinally over the course of disease. Collaborating institutions collected whole blood in K2EDTA tubes following their own protocols. For TCRbeta analysis, collaborators shipped samples as frozen whole blood, isolated PBMCs, or DNA extracted from either of those sample types. The data were obtained in a study of blood T cell repertoires in COVID-19 (dated by TCRdb to the early 2020s). Describing the broader study: Samples from collaborators originated in the United States, Italy and Spain and spanned both the acute and convalescent phases of COVID-19. The prospective study material was composed of cDNA or gDNA derived from T cells, B-cell-depleted T cells, or PBMCs. Deeply sampled blood TCRbeta repertoires from subjects exposed to, actively infected with, or recovered from COVID-19 were included in the dataset. The repertoires were released in a freely available public database meant as a resource for research on the immune response to SARS-CoV-2. Samples were obtained from the ongoing ImmuneRACE study (first 160 participants) and from roughly 1,300 subjects provided by 6 global collaborators. The sample metadata nearly always contained a de-identified subject ID, COVID-19 status, age in years and sex. Where HLA class I and class II types were available, the types were taken from metadata supplied by the sample provider, not from assay-based typing.

Its CDR3 holds 14 amino acids, cysteine through phenylalanine. CDR3 DNA only is kept here, 42 bases in frame from base 1. Trimming costs V 2 bases and J 5 bases, and their ends lie 13 bases apart. From a lookup of the germline V gene, CDR1 and CDR2 are SGHDT and YYEEEE. What the research found in general, with its limitations: The amount of clinical and demographic metadata varied by source and participant and was provided uncurated.

This TCR derives from an elderly woman with COVID-19, enrolled during active disease. This sequence uses TRBV5-6 and TRBJ2-5, with the identity of the D gene unclear. The sequencing input was peripheral blood. The CDR3 has the sequence CASSFFNFAETQYF. The DNA sequence follows: TGTGCCAGCAGCTTCTTCAATTTCGCGGAGACCCAGTACTTC.